The next 9 T cell receptor beta chains were all read from a single sample in a study of cytomegalovirus exposure and HLA in healthy donors (dated by TCRdb to 2017 to 2019). Receptor amplification or capture employed the immunoSEQ multiplex PCR assay. For the multiplex PCR, a mixture combining 60 forward primers for TCR Vbeta segments and 13 reverse primers for TCR Jbeta segments was used. The immuneACCESS repertoire file appears here via TCRdb, limited to in-frame rearrangements. These files lack a portion of the clones; in checked studies, under half of the deficit traces to unresolved V genes, and the cause of the others is not known. This sample comprises 100,000 to 120,000 clones, around 78% of them detected only once. The top ten constitute approximately 1.3% of the sample. The sample was PBMCs. The receptors shown here come from a woman aged 25 to 39 in good health and CMV-seronegative.

The table lists this clone with a few counts. The chain combines TRBV19 with TRBJ2-3; a possible D gene is TRBD1 (5 bases). This CDR3 contains 14 residues. Trimming cost V 3 bases and J 4 bases, with 11 bases left between them. Germline-derived CDR1 and CDR2 are LNHDA and SQIVND (reference sequence). In DNA form, the CDR3 reads TGTGCCAGTAGTATGCGGCAGGGCCCAGATACGCAGTATTTT. The encoded protein is CASSMRQGPDTQYF. Looking up the rest from reference TRBV19 and TRBJ2-3 gives the full variable domain: DGGITQSPKYLFRKEGQNVTLSCEQNLNHDAMYWYRQDPGQGLRLIYYSQIVNDFQKGDIAEGYSVSREKKESFPLTVTSAQKNPTAFYLCASSMRQGPDTQYFGPGTRLTVL.

The J gene is TRBJ2-7, the V gene TRBV28, with 7 bases matching TRBD2. This CDR3 has 14 amino acids. The germline CDR1 and CDR2 sequences are MDHEN and SYDVKM. V lost 2 bases, J lost 3 bases, and 4 bases stayed unmatched. The CDR3 DNA is TGTGCCAGCAGTTTACGGGGAGGGAACTACGAGCAGTACTTC. Amino acid sequence: CASSLRGGNYEQYF.

The CDR3 here is CASSYPAGVTYEQYF. The DNA for the CDR3 is TGTGCCAGCAGTTACCCGGCGGGAGTTACCTACGAGCAGTACTTC. This sequence joins TRBV6-6 and TRBJ2-7; 7 bases agree with TRBD2. Germline V lookup: CDR1 MNHNY, CDR2 SVGAGI (reference sequence). The CDR3 totals 15 residues. With 2 bases clipped from V and 2 bases from J, the junction kept 6 bases outside the gene matches.

The V and J genes are TRBV30 and TRBJ1-1; tentatively, D is TRBD1 (6 bases). V gave up 4 bases and J gave up 4 bases, with 10 bases separating them. Germline CDR1 is GTSNPN and CDR2 is SVGIG (reference sequence). This CDR3 has 12 amino acids. CDR3 sequence reads: CAWTGVGTEAFF. The CDR3 DNA sequence: TGTGCCTGGACAGGGGTTGGCACTGAAGCTTTCTTT.

The rearrangement joins TRBV9 to TRBJ1-3; 9 positions agree with TRBD1. Unmatched junction bases numbered 6, after V lost 7 bases and J lost 4 bases. The length of the CDR3 is 14 residues. Germline CDR1 is SGDLS and CDR2 is YYNGEE. CDR3 DNA: TGTGCCAGCGGGGGGACAGGGTCGGGAAACACCATATATTTT. Residues: CASGGTGSGNTIYF.

This CDR3 reads CASSLGLAGSFQETQYF. CDR3 DNA sequence: TGTGCCAGCAGCTTAGGACTAGCGGGAAGCTTCCAAGAGACCCAGTACTTC. The rearrangement uses TRBV11-3 and TRBJ2-5, with 11 bases matching TRBD2. Germline trimming cut 1 base from V and 1 base from J; bases unmatched to any gene: 5. The CDR3 extends over 17 amino acids. Looked up from germline, CDR1 is SGHNT and CDR2 is YENEEA.

This chain uses TRBV7-2 with TRBJ2-7; a possible D gene is TRBD1 (6 bases). Looked up from germline, CDR1 is SGHTA and CDR2 is FQGNSA. Trimming removed 1 base from V and 5 bases from J, with 9 bases in between. This CDR3 comprises 13 residues. The CDR3 here is CASSLVGGNEQYF. CDR3 in DNA: TGTGCCAGCAGCTTAGTAGGGGGTAACGAGCAGTACTTC.

The rearrangement links TRBV29-1 to TRBJ1-2; D not resolved. CDR1 and CDR2 from the germline V gene are SQVTM and ANQGSEA. Trimming stripped 5 bases from V and 7 bases from J, with 11 bases between. The CDR3 sequence is 11 residues long. The CDR3 loop is CSVPWRRGYTF. CDR3 DNA sequence: TGCAGCGTTCCCTGGCGGCGTGGCTACACCTTC.

The DNA of the CDR3 is TGTGCCAGCAGCCCCAGAGCGGGGGCCTTCAATGAGCAGTTCTTC. Translation: CASSPRAGAFNEQFF. The chain combines TRBV11-3 with TRBJ2-1; 8 bases are a match to TRBD2. This CDR3 comprises 15 residues. Germline-derived CDR1 and CDR2 are SGHNT and YENEEA. J gave up 6 bases and V 5 bases, and 9 bases lay outside the gene matches.